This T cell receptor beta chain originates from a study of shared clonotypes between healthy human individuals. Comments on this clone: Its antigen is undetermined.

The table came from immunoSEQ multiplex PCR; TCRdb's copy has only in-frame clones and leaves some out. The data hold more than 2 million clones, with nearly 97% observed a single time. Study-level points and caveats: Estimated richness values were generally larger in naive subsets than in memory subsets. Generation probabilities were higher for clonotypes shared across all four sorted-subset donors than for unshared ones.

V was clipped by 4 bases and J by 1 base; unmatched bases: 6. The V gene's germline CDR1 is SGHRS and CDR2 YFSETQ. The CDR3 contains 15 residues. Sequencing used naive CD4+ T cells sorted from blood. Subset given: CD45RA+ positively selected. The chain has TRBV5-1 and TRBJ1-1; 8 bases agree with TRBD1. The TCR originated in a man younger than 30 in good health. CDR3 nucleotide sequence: TGCGCCAGCAGCCCGAGGACAGGGAAGAACACTGAAGCTTTCTTT. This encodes CASSPRTGKNTEAFF.